Below, 27 T cell receptor beta chains from the same sample are listed, as sequenced in a study of CD8 T cells in ankylosing spondylitis. Using its own MiXCR run on the 5' RACE reads, TCRdb lists one record per CDR3 protein. The table includes about 25,000 distinct CDR3 sequences, just over 2.5% detected once. The source material was blood, either unsorted or a sorted T cell fraction (not recorded which). These receptor sequences come from a female donor with ankylosing spondylitis or in good health (not recorded which).

This clonotype was seen at least ten times. The V gene is TRBV9, the J gene TRBJ2-2, with D unresolved. The V gene's germline CDR1 is SGDLS and CDR2 YYNGEE. This CDR3 has 15 amino acids. Trimming removed 4 bases from V and 2 bases from J, with 12 bases in between. Written as DNA, the CDR3 is TGTGCCAGCAGCCCCCGAGCCACTAACACCGGGGAGCTGTTTTTT. It encodes CASSPRATNTGELFF.

This clonotype appeared many times. The chain couples TRBV9 to TRBJ2-2; tentatively, D is TRBD1 (6 bases). Germline loops: CDR1 SGDLS, CDR2 YYNGEE. The CDR3 contains 17 residues. The V gene lost 3 bases and the J gene lost 3 bases, with 18 bases spanning the gap. The CDR3, as DNA: TGTGCCAGCAGCGGGATCAATGTGGGGGCGTACACCGGGGAGCTGTTTTTT. Translation gives CASSGINVGAYTGELFF.

This clonotype came up many times. The chain is built from TRBV9 and TRBJ2-1; 10 positions agree with TRBD1. The CDR3 is made up of 15 amino acids. V gave up 4 bases and J gave up 2 bases; unmatched junction bases: 3. The germline CDR1 and CDR2 sequences are SGDLS and YYNGEE. CDR3: CASSPGQGAYNEQFF. CDR3 bases: TGTGCCAGCAGCCCCGGACAGGGGGCCTACAATGAGCAGTTCTTC.

This clonotype was recorded at least ten times. The V and J genes are TRBV9 and TRBJ1-3, with D unclear. This CDR3 contains 14 residues. V lost 2 bases, J lost 4 bases, and 10 bases lay in between. Germline CDR1 is SGDLS and CDR2 is YYNGEE. Here the CDR3 reads CASSVSSVGNTIYF. The CDR3 DNA sequence: TGTGCCAGCAGCGTGAGCTCTGTGGGAAACACCATATATTTT.

This clonotype was seen repeatedly, ten times or more. This chain joins TRBV9 and TRBJ2-7, with D uncertain. Germline CDR1 and CDR2: SGDLS and YYNGEE. CDR3 length: 15 residues. Trimming removed 4 bases from V and 1 base from J, with 15 bases in between. CDR3 bases: TGTGCCAGCAGCCCCCGGTACGACGAGTCCTACGAGCAGTACTTC. Its translation is CASSPRYDESYEQYF. Full variable domain (rest looked up from reference TRBV9 and TRBJ2-7): DSGVTQTPKHLITATGQRVTLRCSPRSGDLSVYWYQQSLDQGLQFLIQYYNGEERAKGNILERFSAQQFPDLHSELNLSSLELGDSALYFCASSPRYDESYEQYFGPGTRLTVT.

This clonotype was recorded at least ten times. The chain uses TRBV9 and TRBJ2-2; no reliable D call. Trimming stripped 2 bases from V and 6 bases from J, with 8 bases between. This CDR3 has 13 amino acids. Germline assignment: CDR1 SGDLS and CDR2 YYNGEE. For the CDR3, the DNA is TGTGCCAGCAGCGTGTATGTGGCCGGGGAGCTGTTTTTT. This translates into CASSVYVAGELFF.

At least ten counts were recorded for this clonotype. The chain uses TRBV9 and TRBJ2-3; TRBD1 matches at 7 bases. Trimming removed 5 bases from V and 2 bases from J; junction bases left unmatched: 8. The CDR3 is made up of 15 amino acids. Germline V gene lookup returns CDR1 SGDLS and CDR2 YYNGEE. The CDR3 sequence: CASRAGQANTDTQYF. The CDR3 DNA is TGTGCCAGCAGAGCAGGACAGGCGAACACAGATACGCAGTATTTT.

This clonotype qualifies as medium-sized (0.01 to 0.1%). The chain is built from TRBV9 and TRBJ2-5, with 12 nucleotides matching TRBD2. Germline CDR1 is SGDLS and CDR2 is YYNGEE. The length of the CDR3 is 16 residues. V gave up 0 bases and J gave up 5 bases; unmatched junction bases: 5. The CDR3 region is CASSVAPGLAGETQYF. The CDR3 region has the DNA TGTGCCAGCAGCGTAGCCCCGGGACTAGCGGGCGAGACCCAGTACTTC.

This clonotype was counted ten times or more. The V call is TRBV9, the J call TRBJ2-5, with D tentatively TRBD2 (5 bases). The V and J ends lost 4 bases and 4 bases respectively, with 17 bases between them. The germline CDR1 and CDR2 sequences are SGDLS and YYNGEE. The CDR3 length is 15 residues. In nucleotides, the CDR3 is TGTGCCAGCAGCCTCGGGAACAGCGGAAGAGAGACCCAGTACTTC. Residues: CASSLGNSGRETQYF.

The chain has TRBV9 and TRBJ2-1; D might be TRBD1 or TRBD2, each matching 5 bases. Germline V lookup: CDR1 SGDLS, CDR2 YYNGEE. Trimming removed 0 bases from V and 8 bases from J, with 9 bases in between. CDR3 size: 13 residues. The CDR3 spells CASSVGLGDEQFF. CDR3 coding DNA: TGTGCCAGCAGCGTAGGGTTGGGGGATGAGCAGTTCTTC.

This clonotype was observed many times. V gene TRBV9 combines with J gene TRBJ2-2; 9 positions match TRBD1. Germline V lookup: CDR1 SGDLS, CDR2 YYNGEE. This CDR3 comprises 17 residues. J lost 5 bases, V lost 0 bases, and 8 bases had no gene match. The CDR3 sequence: CASSVGGGTGRTGELFF. As DNA, the CDR3 is TGTGCCAGCAGCGTAGGGGGGGGGACAGGGCGAACCGGGGAGCTGTTTTTT.

This clonotype was detected ten times or more. The chain couples TRBV9 to TRBJ1-4, with unresolved D. V gave up 1 base and J gave up 4 bases, with 11 bases separating them. The germline CDR1 and CDR2 sequences are SGDLS and YYNGEE. The CDR3 contains 15 residues. This chain's CDR3 is CASSVRGRFNEKLFF. The CDR3 region has the DNA TGTGCCAGCAGCGTACGAGGCCGATTTAATGAAAAACTGTTTTTT. The variable domain in full, completed from reference TRBV9 and TRBJ1-4, reads DSGVTQTPKHLITATGQRVTLRCSPRSGDLSVYWYQQSLDQGLQFLIQYYNGEERAKGNILERFSAQQFPDLHSELNLSSLELGDSALYFCASSVRGRFNEKLFFGSGTQLSVL.

A few counts support this clonotype. The gene calls are TRBV9 and TRBJ2-7, with TRBD2 matching over 7 bases. Germline V gives CDR1 SGDLS, CDR2 YYNGEE. The trim removed 0 bases at V and 2 bases at J, leaving 8 bases unmatched. CDR3 length equals 16 residues. CDR3 amino acids: CASSVAGEGPPYEQYF. The CDR3 nucleotides are TGTGCCAGCAGCGTAGCTGGGGAGGGCCCCCCCTACGAGCAGTACTTC.

This clonotype occurred many times. The V gene is TRBV9, the J gene TRBJ2-7; D may be TRBD1 or TRBD2 (6 bases each). V lost 2 bases to trimming and J lost 2 bases, with 11 bases between them. This CDR3 contains 14 residues. CDR1 is SGDLS, CDR2 YYNGEE, per germline. The CDR3 is CASSVRDTTYEQYF. In DNA, the CDR3 is TGTGCCAGCAGCGTGCGGGACACCACCTACGAGCAGTACTTC.

This clonotype has at least ten counts. The chain recombines TRBV9 with TRBJ2-2, with D possibly being TRBD1 (6 bases). The V gene's germline CDR1 is SGDLS and CDR2 YYNGEE. The CDR3 consists of 16 residues. Trimming shortened V by 0 bases and J by 2 bases, and 11 bases separated the two germline ends. The CDR3 spells CASSVASGTNTGELFF. DNA for the CDR3: TGTGCCAGCAGCGTAGCTTCGGGGACAAACACCGGGGAGCTGTTTTTT.

This clonotype has a count of ten or more. The chain recombines TRBV9 with TRBJ2-1, with 9 bases aligning to TRBD1. J gave up 6 bases and V 5 bases, and 6 bases lay outside the gene matches. The germline CDR1 and CDR2 sequences are SGDLS and YYNGEE. The CDR3 extends over 14 amino acids. The CDR3 DNA sequence: TGTGCCAGCAGAGGACAGGGGACCGCCAATGAGCAGTTCTTC. Its protein product is CASRGQGTANEQFF.

This clonotype was observed at least ten times. The chain couples TRBV9 to TRBJ2-2; D might be TRBD1 (5 bases). From germline, CDR1 is SGDLS and CDR2 YYNGEE. CDR3 length: 16 amino acids. The germline V and J ends were trimmed by 2 bases and 0 bases, with 11 bases remaining between them. The CDR3 bases are TGTGCCAGCAGCGTTGAAAGGGGAACGAACACCGGGGAGCTGTTTTTT. It encodes CASSVERGTNTGELFF. The full variable domain, with the rest looked up from reference TRBV9 and TRBJ2-2, is DSGVTQTPKHLITATGQRVTLRCSPRSGDLSVYWYQQSLDQGLQFLIQYYNGEERAKGNILERFSAQQFPDLHSELNLSSLELGDSALYFCASSVERGTNTGELFFGEGSRLTVL.

In this sample, this clonotype turned up many times. V gene TRBV9 combines with J gene TRBJ2-7; 8 bases fit TRBD1. Germline V gene data show CDR1 as SGDLS and CDR2 as YYNGEE. The CDR3 totals 14 residues. Unmatched junction bases numbered 2, after V lost 0 bases and J lost 3 bases. The CDR3 sequence is CASSVGGQDYEQYF. CDR3 DNA sequence: TGTGCCAGCAGCGTAGGGGGACAGGACTACGAGCAGTACTTC.

There are many counts of this clonotype. The chain uses TRBV9 and TRBJ1-2; TRBD1 is a possible D gene (6 bases). The germline V gene encodes CDR1 SGDLS and CDR2 YYNGEE. Between the trimmed V and J ends, which lost 3 bases and 8 bases, there was a span of 11 bases. This CDR3 contains 12 residues. The CDR3 coding sequence is TGTGCCAGCAGCGCCGTTGGGGGCGGCTACACCTTC. Protein product: CASSAVGGGYTF.

This clonotype was recorded many times. The chain couples TRBV9 to TRBJ2-3; D possibly matches TRBD1 or TRBD2 (6 bases each). The germline V gene has CDR1 SGDLS and CDR2 YYNGEE. The CDR3 runs to 15 residues. V was shortened by 1 base and J by 3 bases, with 12 bases between the two germline ends. The CDR3 is CASSVRGAGTDTQYF. In DNA, the CDR3 is TGTGCCAGCAGCGTAAGGGGGGCGGGAACAGATACGCAGTATTTT.

This clonotype was detected many times. This rearrangement joins TRBV9 to TRBJ2-3; D unresolved. Germline lookup yields CDR1 SGDLS and CDR2 YYNGEE. Trimming pared 4 bases from V and 1 base from J, leaving 10 bases between. There are 14 residues in the CDR3. This CDR3 is CASSHDPGTDTQYF. CDR3 DNA: TGTGCCAGCAGCCATGACCCCGGCACAGATACGCAGTATTTT.

This clonotype has a count of ten or more. The gene calls are TRBV9 and TRBJ2-7, with unresolved D. Trimming pared 2 bases from V and 1 base from J, leaving 16 bases between. Germline-derived CDR1 and CDR2 are SGDLS and YYNGEE. The CDR3 length is 16 residues. CDR3 in amino acids: CASSVGPGVGSYEQYF. CDR3 nucleotides: TGTGCCAGCAGCGTCGGACCTGGGGTTGGGTCCTACGAGCAGTACTTC.

This clonotype was seen ten or more times. The chain recombines TRBV9 with TRBJ2-7; TRBD2 matches 13 bases. The CDR3 loop spans 15 amino acids. J lost 6 bases, V lost 4 bases, and 7 bases had no gene match. Germline V gives CDR1 SGDLS, CDR2 YYNGEE. The CDR3 loop is CASSPRTSGRGEQYF. The CDR3 DNA reads TGTGCCAGCAGCCCCAGGACTAGCGGGAGAGGCGAGCAGTACTTC.

The table lists this clonotype with many counts. The J gene is TRBJ2-1, the V gene TRBV9, with D tentatively TRBD2 (5 bases). Between the trimmed V and J ends, which lost 4 bases and 3 bases, there was a span of 14 bases. Looked up from germline, CDR1 is SGDLS and CDR2 is YYNGEE. CDR3 size: 15 residues. The CDR3 nucleotides are TGTGCCAGCAGCCCGTGGAGCGGAAACTACAATGAGCAGTTCTTC. Translating it yields CASSPWSGNYNEQFF.

The table lists this clonotype with many counts. The rearrangement uses TRBV9 and TRBJ2-5, with 10 bases identical to TRBD2. Unmatched junction bases numbered 3, after V lost 0 bases and J lost 4 bases. This CDR3 is built from 15 residues. CDR1 and CDR2 (germline): SGDLS, YYNGEE. For the CDR3, the DNA is TGTGCCAGCAGCGTAGTGGCTAGCGGGAGAGAGACCCAGTACTTC. Translating gives CASSVVASGRETQYF.

This clonotype has at least ten counts. This chain connects TRBV9 to TRBJ2-1, with TRBD1 identical over 9 bases. The length of the CDR3 is 14 residues. Germline V gene lookup returns CDR1 SGDLS and CDR2 YYNGEE. Trimming took 4 bases from V and 6 from J; bases not matched to a gene: 5. As DNA, the CDR3 is TGTGCCAGCAGCAAAGGGGACAGGGCCAATGAGCAGTTCTTC. This encodes CASSKGDRANEQFF.

Many counts were recorded for this clonotype. J is TRBJ2-4 and V is TRBV9, with D hard to call. The CDR3 extends over 14 amino acids. Germline CDR1 and CDR2: SGDLS and YYNGEE. V lost 2 bases, J lost 2 bases, and 8 bases lay in between. Here the CDR3 reads CASSVPGSKNIQYF. CDR3 nucleotides: TGTGCCAGCAGCGTCCCAGGATCCAAAAACATTCAGTACTTC.